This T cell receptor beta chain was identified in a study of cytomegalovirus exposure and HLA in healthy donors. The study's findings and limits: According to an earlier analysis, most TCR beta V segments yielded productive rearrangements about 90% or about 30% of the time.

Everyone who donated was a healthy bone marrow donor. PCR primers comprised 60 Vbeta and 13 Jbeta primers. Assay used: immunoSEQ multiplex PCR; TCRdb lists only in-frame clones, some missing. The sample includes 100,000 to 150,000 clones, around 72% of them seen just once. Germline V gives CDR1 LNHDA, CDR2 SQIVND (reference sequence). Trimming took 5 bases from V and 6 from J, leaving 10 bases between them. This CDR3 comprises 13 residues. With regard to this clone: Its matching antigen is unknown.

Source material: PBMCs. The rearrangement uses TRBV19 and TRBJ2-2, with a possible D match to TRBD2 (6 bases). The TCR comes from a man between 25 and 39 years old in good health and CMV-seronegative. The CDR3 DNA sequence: TGTGCCAGTAGTCTAGGCGGGGCCGGGGAGCTGTTTTTT. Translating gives CASSLGGAGELFF.